The 20 T cell receptor beta chains below were found in one sample sequenced in a study of blood T cell repertoires in COVID-19. Sequencing was performed with immunoSEQ multiplex PCR; in TCRdb, only in-frame clones are kept and a portion is missing. The repertoire holds 200,000 to 250,000 clones, 92% seen once, with around 0.84% in the top ten. The specimen sequenced was peripheral blood. All receptors come from a man aged 60 to 75 with COVID-19, enrolled during active disease.

V and J are TRBV19 and TRBJ1-5; tentatively, D is TRBD1 (5 bases). The ends were cut back, 2 bases at V and 6 bases at J, with 8 bases in the middle. The CDR3 contains 13 residues. Germline CDR1 and CDR2: LNHDA and SQIVND (reference sequence). The CDR3 loop reads CASSILGLQPQHF. In DNA form, the CDR3 reads TGTGCCAGTAGTATATTGGGGCTTCAGCCCCAGCATTTT.

The genes are TRBV5-8 and TRBJ1-2; D ambiguous. From germline, CDR1 is SGHTS and CDR2 YDEGEE. The CDR3 is made up of 15 amino acids. Deletions cut 5 bases from V and 0 bases from J, with 14 bases between. CDR3 bases: TGTGCCAGCAGTCAAAGGAGCAGAGCTAACTATGGCTACACCTTC. Translation: CASSQRSRANYGYTF.

This chain joins TRBV25-1 and TRBJ1-2; TRBD1 agrees at 11 bases. V was clipped by 3 bases and J by 3 bases; unmatched bases: 3. The CDR3 has 15 residues. Germline V CDR1 and CDR2: MGHDK, SYGVNS. CDR3 sequence: CASSDRDRGDYGYTF. Written as DNA, the CDR3 is TGTGCCAGCAGTGACCGGGACAGGGGGGACTATGGCTACACCTTC.

This rearrangement joins TRBV5-6 to TRBJ1-4, with 7 bases identical to TRBD1. Germline V gene data show CDR1 as SGHDT and CDR2 as YYEEEE. The CDR3 is made up of 14 amino acids. Trimming took 4 bases from V and 7 from J; bases not matched to a gene: 7. The CDR3 bases are TGTGCCAGCAGCATAAGACAGGGAGGTGAAAAACTGTTTTTT. Translating gives CASSIRQGGEKLFF.

J is TRBJ1-2 and V is TRBV7-9; 7 nucleotides agree with TRBD1. The germline V gene encodes CDR1 SEHNR and CDR2 FQNEAQ (reference sequence). V was pared by 2 bases and J by 7 bases, with 7 bases of the junction left unmatched. This CDR3 contains 14 residues. This CDR3 reads CASSLSGAGGGYTF. The CDR3 region has the DNA TGTGCCAGCAGCTTATCGGGCGCAGGGGGTGGCTACACCTTC.

The chain is built from TRBV24-1 and TRBJ2-1, with TRBD1 identical over 9 bases. V lost 6 bases and J lost 4; bases outside the gene matches: 12. Germline CDR1 KGHDR, CDR2 SFDVKD. This CDR3 is built from 17 residues. The CDR3, as DNA: TGTGCCACCAGTCCTAACCCCGGGACAGGGTCTTACAATGAGCAGTTCTTC. Its translation: CATSPNPGTGSYNEQFF.

The chain carries TRBV7-3 and TRBJ2-1, with 8 positions matching TRBD2. The CDR3 is made up of 16 amino acids. Germline assignment: CDR1 SGHTA and CDR2 FQGTGA. Trimming took 5 bases from V and 7 from J; bases not matched to a gene: 13. In DNA form, the CDR3 reads TGTGCCAGCAGCCGACTAGGAAGCGGGAGAGATAATGAGCAGTTCTTC. Translating gives CASSRLGSGRDNEQFF.

V usage is TRBV5-1 and J usage is TRBJ2-7; D possibly corresponds to TRBD2 (6 bases). V was trimmed by 0 bases and J by 4 bases, leaving 14 bases between them. The CDR3 is 15 amino acids. CDR1 and CDR2 from the germline V gene are SGHRS and YFSETQ. This CDR3 is CASSLGGGEDYEQYF. CDR3 nucleotides: TGCGCCAGCAGCTTGGGTGGCGGGGAGGATTACGAGCAGTACTTC.

The rearrangement joins TRBV5-6 to TRBJ1-5, with TRBD1 matching 7 bases. Per germline, CDR1 SGHDT and CDR2 YYEEEE. Trimming removed 0 bases from V and 7 bases from J; junction bases left unmatched: 4. This CDR3 is built from 14 residues. The CDR3 DNA reads TGTGCCAGCAGCTTGGGACAGGGAGGACAGCCCCAGCATTTT. Amino acids: CASSLGQGGQPQHF.

The chain carries TRBV12-5 and TRBJ2-1; D gene unclear. Germline lookup yields CDR1 LGHNT and CDR2 FRNRAP. The CDR3 is made up of 15 amino acids. The V end was cut by 2 bases, the J end by 8 bases, with 16 bases between. CDR3 nucleotides: TGTGCTAGTGGTTTGTCCCTCTCGGAGTGGGATGAGCAGTTCTTC. It codes for CASGLSLSEWDEQFF.

This chain joins TRBV28 and TRBJ2-1, with 8 bases identical to TRBD2. The germline CDR1 and CDR2 sequences are MDHEN and SYDVKM. With V trimmed by 5 bases and J by 5 bases, 2 bases remained unmatched. The CDR3 covers 13 residues. The CDR3 DNA is TGTGCCAGCAGTATGGGACTAGACAATGAGCAGTTCTTC. Its translation is CASSMGLDNEQFF.

The chain joins TRBV6-5 to TRBJ1-5, with TRBD1 identical over 7 bases. Germline lookup yields CDR1 MNHEY and CDR2 SVGAGI. The CDR3 runs 14 residues. J gave up 6 bases and V 6 bases, and 8 bases lay outside the gene matches. The chain's CDR3 is CASRQGWGGQPQHF. In nucleotides, the CDR3 is TGTGCCAGCAGACAGGGGTGGGGCGGTCAGCCCCAGCATTTT.

This chain uses TRBV4-3 with TRBJ2-7, with a tentative D call TRBD1 (5 bases). This CDR3 contains 15 residues. The V and J ends lost 0 bases and 3 bases respectively, with 12 bases between them. Per the germline V gene, CDR1 is LGHNA and CDR2 is YSLEER. In DNA, the CDR3 is TGCGCCAGCAGCCAAGATAGGGGCTCCTTCTACGAGCAGTACTTC. Its protein product is CASSQDRGSFYEQYF.

This chain uses TRBV30 with TRBJ1-2; tentatively, D is TRBD1 (5 bases). This CDR3 has 13 amino acids. V was trimmed by 0 bases and J by 8 bases, leaving 13 bases between them. Per germline, CDR1 GTSNPN and CDR2 SVGIG (reference sequence). The DNA of the CDR3 is TGTGCCTGGAGTGTACAGGAGGGATGGGGCTACACCTTC. This translates into CAWSVQEGWGYTF.

The sample holds one count of this clone. This chain links TRBV5-4 with TRBJ2-3, with D tentatively TRBD2 (5 bases). There are 15 residues in the CDR3. V lost 3 bases and J lost 2, with 13 bases in between. Germline CDR1 is SGHNT and CDR2 is YYREEE (reference sequence). The CDR3, as DNA: TGTGCCAGCAGCTACGAGAGGGTCCCCACAGATACGCAGTATTTT. Translation gives CASSYERVPTDTQYF.

The J gene is TRBJ1-5, the V gene TRBV4-3; the D gene is possibly TRBD1 (6 bases). Germline V gene sequence: CDR1 LGHNA, CDR2 YSLEER. The CDR3 consists of 16 residues. The V end lost 0 bases, the J end lost 5 bases, and 14 bases lay between the germline ends. CDR3 protein: CASSQDLDRPYQPQHF. For the CDR3, the DNA is TGCGCCAGCAGCCAAGATCTCGACAGGCCGTATCAGCCCCAGCATTTT.

The chain joins TRBV18 to TRBJ1-1; TRBD1 aligns across 7 bases. The CDR3 runs 15 residues. The trim removed 6 bases at V and 5 bases at J, leaving 12 bases unmatched. Germline lookup yields CDR1 KGHSH and CDR2 LQKENI. CDR3 nucleotide sequence: TGTGCCAGCTCGCAGAATCAGGGGGTGGATACTGAAGCTTTCTTT. Protein: CASSQNQGVDTEAFF.

Details on this clone: One end of the junction is discordant with germline, which a read error may explain. The chain recombines TRBV3-1 (or the pseudogene TRBV3-2) with TRBJ1-1; 7 positions match TRBD1. CDR1 and CDR2 (germline): LGHDT, YNNKEL (reference sequence). The CDR3 is 14 residues long. The CDR3 spells CASSHDRVNSEAFF. In DNA, the CDR3 is TGTGCCAGCAGCCATGACAGGGTGAACTCTGAAGCTTTCTTT.

The J gene is TRBJ2-7, the V gene TRBV30; TRBD2 matches 8 bases. Germline V gene data show CDR1 as GTSNPN and CDR2 as SVGIG (reference sequence). This CDR3 is 12 amino acids long. With 8 bases clipped from V and 2 bases from J, the junction kept 5 bases outside the gene matches. CDR3 in DNA: TGTGCCGGGAAGCGGGGGACCTACGAGCAGTACTTC. It is translated as CAGKRGTYEQYF.

The rearrangement uses TRBV27 and TRBJ1-2, with no clear D. Trimming shortened V by 3 bases and J by 8 bases, and 19 bases separated the two germline ends. Germline V gene data show CDR1 as MNHEY and CDR2 as SMNVEV (reference sequence). This CDR3 region has 15 residues. CDR3 loop: CASSFDEADGEGYTF. Here the CDR3 DNA reads TGTGCCAGCAGTTTCGACGAAGCGGACGGAGAGGGCTACACCTTC.